The text below deals with one TCR beta chain. The sample holds other DNA sequences that translate to the same CDR3. The data belong to a study of shared clonotypes between healthy human individuals. Some clones are missing from TCRdb's copy, which holds only in-frame ones; the method was immunoSEQ multiplex PCR. The sample lists about 2 million clones, approximately 95% occurring once. The sequencing sample was made of naive CD4+ T cells sorted from blood. As to subset: CD45RA+ positively selected. The sequence was obtained from a young man in good health.

The CDR3 nucleotides are TGCGCCAGCAGCTTGGCCGGTCAGTCCAATCAGCCCCAGCATTTT. Encoded protein: CASSLAGQSNQPQHF. The chain employs TRBV5-1 and TRBJ1-5; D unresolved. Germline V gene data show CDR1 as SGHRS and CDR2 as YFSETQ. The CDR3 totals 15 residues. V was shortened by 0 bases and J by 3 bases, with 10 bases between the two germline ends.